Listed here are 32 T cell receptor beta chains from one sample, sequenced in a study of shared clonotypes between healthy human individuals. Assay: immunoSEQ multiplex PCR; the TCRdb copy retains only in-frame clones and omits some. Among around 2.5 million clones listed, 93% were seen once. What was sequenced was naive CD4+ T cells from PBMCs. Subset reported: CD45RA+ positively selected. The receptors shown here come from a man between 18 and 29 years old in good health. Some clones in this sample may be carry-over from other donors' samples.

This chain joins TRBV25-1 and TRBJ1-3; D unresolved. In germline, CDR1 is MGHDK, CDR2 SYGVNS. V was shortened by 2 bases and J by 2 bases, with 7 bases between the two germline ends. The CDR3 consists of 14 residues. The CDR3 is CASSEHGTGNTIYF. In DNA, the CDR3 is TGTGCCAGCAGTGAACACGGTACTGGAAACACCATATATTTT.

This rearrangement joins TRBV2 to TRBJ2-5; 7 nucleotides align to TRBD2. The J call may be faulty, since TRBJ2-7 better matches the DNA end. This CDR3 comprises 13 residues. Germline V gene sequence: CDR1 SNHLY, CDR2 FYNNEI. The CDR3 reads CASSLLAPYEQYF. DNA for the CDR3: TGTGCCAGCAGTCTACTAGCGCCCTACGAGCAGTACTTC.

The V gene is TRBV2, the J gene TRBJ1-1; D gene uncertain. The CDR3 has 13 amino acids. Between the trimmed V and J ends, which lost 6 bases and 3 bases, there was a span of 11 bases. CDR1 SNHLY and CDR2 FYNNEI come from the germline V gene. The CDR3: CASRAQVDTEAFF. For the CDR3, the DNA is TGTGCCAGCAGAGCGCAGGTGGACACTGAAGCTTTCTTT.

The chain couples TRBV30 to TRBJ1-2; no firm D call. The CDR3 covers 15 residues. The V gene's germline CDR1 is GTSNPN and CDR2 SVGIG (reference sequence). Trimming took 5 bases from V and 4 from J, leaving 20 bases between them. CDR3 in DNA: TGTGCCTGGGGCACCGGAGCCGGGATCCTCTATGGCTACACCTTC. Protein product: CAWGTGAGILYGYTF.

The chain carries TRBV18 and TRBJ1-2; TRBD1 is a possible D gene (5 bases). Germline CDR1 and CDR2: KGHSH and LQKENI. This CDR3 has 12 residues. V lost 8 bases and J 4 bases, leaving 11 bases between the germline ends. The CDR3 sequence is CASEQGSYGYTF. The CDR3, as DNA: TGTGCCAGCGAGCAGGGAAGCTATGGCTACACCTTC.

With regard to this clone: This sample also contains other DNA sequences that code for the same CDR3. The chain has TRBV28 and TRBJ1-2, with D perhaps matching TRBD1 (6 bases). The CDR3 sequence is 12 residues long. Trimming took off 6 bases at V and 8 bases at J, with 13 bases between the two ends. Germline V gene sequence: CDR1 MDHEN, CDR2 SYDVKM. The CDR3 loop is CASRRGARGYTF. The DNA of the CDR3 is TGTGCCAGCAGAAGGGGGGCGCGAGGCTACACCTTC.

This clone has just one count. This chain uses TRBV28 with TRBJ1-2; D is perhaps TRBD1 (5 bases). The CDR3 consists of 14 residues. The germline V and J ends were trimmed by 6 bases and 4 bases, with 15 bases remaining between them. Germline V gene lookup returns CDR1 MDHEN and CDR2 SYDVKM. The CDR3: CASSPGGGSYGYTF. For the CDR3, the DNA is TGTGCCAGCAGCCCGGGGGGGGGAAGCTATGGCTACACCTTC.

In its sample, this clone was seen once. The rearrangement links TRBV4-1 to TRBJ2-2; D gene ambiguous. This CDR3 region has 17 residues. Germline lookup yields CDR1 MGHRA and CDR2 YSYEKL. V lost 0 bases to trimming and J lost 2 bases, with 13 bases between them. CDR3 amino acids: CASSQDYLPVNTGELFF. CDR3 in DNA: TGCGCCAGCAGCCAAGATTACCTTCCCGTTAACACCGGGGAGCTGTTTTTT.

The V and J genes are TRBV28 and TRBJ1-2, with 8 positions matching TRBD1. This CDR3 contains 15 residues. CDR1 and CDR2 from the germline V gene are MDHEN and SYDVKM. Trimming cost V 6 bases and J 3 bases; bases outside gene matches: 9. The DNA for the CDR3 is TGTGCCAGCAGCAGGCGACTGACAGGGGACTATGGCTACACCTTC. As protein: CASSRRLTGDYGYTF.

The rearrangement joins TRBV9 to TRBJ1-5, with a weak D call TRBD1 (6 bases). Between the trimmed V and J ends, which lost 3 bases and 3 bases, there was a span of 16 bases. The CDR3 runs to 16 residues. The V gene's germline CDR1 is SGDLS and CDR2 YYNGEE. The chain's CDR3 is CASSAGPPGANQPQHF. In DNA, the CDR3 is TGTGCCAGCAGCGCGGGACCGCCAGGGGCCAATCAGCCCCAGCATTTT.

The V gene is TRBV7-9, the J gene TRBJ2-5; no definite D call. This CDR3 contains 15 residues. Per the germline V gene, CDR1 is SEHNR and CDR2 is FQNEAQ (reference sequence). The V end lost 0 bases, the J end lost 7 bases, and 15 bases lay between the germline ends. The CDR3 DNA follows: TGTGCCAGCAGCTTAGCAGGGCCCGGTATCGGGACCCAGTACTTC. Translated, it gives CASSLAGPGIGTQYF.

Here the CDR3 DNA reads TGTGCCAGCAGCTTACGGCTAGCGGGAGACTCAGATACGCAGTATTTT. It translates to CASSLRLAGDSDTQYF. The chain couples TRBV5-4 to TRBJ2-3, with 10 bases aligning to TRBD2. V lost 2 bases and J lost 4; bases outside the gene matches: 7. The CDR3 is 16 amino acids. Germline V gene sequence: CDR1 SGHNT, CDR2 YYREEE (reference sequence).

This chain connects TRBV4-2 to TRBJ2-7, with TRBD2 matching over 8 bases. The length of the CDR3 is 15 residues. CDR1 and CDR2 (germline): LGHNA, YNFKEQ. V lost 4 bases, J lost 7 bases, and 12 bases stayed unmatched. This CDR3 is CASSPWRGAWGEQYF. CDR3 DNA sequence: TGTGCCAGCAGCCCTTGGCGGGGGGCTTGGGGGGAGCAGTACTTC.

This CDR3 is CASSLRGGRNTEAFF. The CDR3 DNA sequence: TGTGCCAGCAGTCTTCGGGGGGGGCGGAACACTGAAGCTTTCTTT. The V call is TRBV6-5, the J call TRBJ1-1, with a weak D call TRBD1 (6 bases). This CDR3 is 15 amino acids long. Trimming cost V 5 bases and J 1 base, with 14 bases left between them. CDR1 is MNHEY, CDR2 SVGAGI, per germline.

As for this clone: The same CDR3 can be traced to other DNA sequences in this sample. This chain uses TRBV7-9 with TRBJ1-3; TRBD1 might be the D (5 bases). The V end was cut by 6 bases, the J end by 2 bases, with 11 bases between. Germline V gene lookup returns CDR1 SEHNR and CDR2 FQNEAQ (reference sequence). CDR3 size: 14 residues. CDR3 residues: CASSLLGAGNTIYF. CDR3 DNA: TGTGCCAGCAGTCTTTTAGGGGCTGGAAACACCATATATTTT.

The V gene is TRBV4-1, the J gene TRBJ1-2; possibly TRBD1 for D (6 bases). Trimming cost V 3 bases and J 6 bases, with 14 bases left between them. The germline V gene encodes CDR1 MGHRA and CDR2 YSYEKL. CDR3 length: 14 amino acids. The CDR3, as DNA: TGCGCCAGCAGCCAGCCGGGACAACGGGATGGCTACACCTTC. It codes for CASSQPGQRDGYTF.

The V call is TRBV23-1, the J call TRBJ2-7; the D is unclear. TRBV23-1 is an open reading frame whose function is uncertain. Between the trimmed V and J ends, which lost 11 bases and 3 bases, there was a span of 5 bases. The CDR3 runs 9 residues. CDR3 sequence (DNA): TGCGCCGCGAACTACGAGCAGTACTTC. It yields the protein CAANYEQYF.

The chain employs TRBV28 and TRBJ1-1, with D possibly TRBD1 on 5 matching bases. The V gene's germline CDR1 is MDHEN and CDR2 SYDVKM. This CDR3 has 15 amino acids. The V gene lost 8 bases and the J gene lost 0 bases, with 16 bases spanning the gap. The CDR3 DNA sequence: TGTGCCAGCCCCCCGGAGGGGTTTTTGAACACTGAAGCTTTCTTT. This encodes CASPPEGFLNTEAFF.

The V and J genes are TRBV6-1 and TRBJ1-1; D remains unclear. CDR3 length equals 15 residues. The V and J ends lost 1 base and 0 bases respectively, with 9 bases between them. The germline CDR1 and CDR2 sequences are MNHNS and SASEGT. Here the CDR3 reads CASSEGWQMNTEAFF. In nucleotides, the CDR3 is TGTGCCAGCAGTGAAGGTTGGCAGATGAACACTGAAGCTTTCTTT.

The chain is built from TRBV5-1 and TRBJ2-5, with a tentative D call TRBD2 (6 bases). The CDR3 has 16 residues. V shed 0 bases and J shed 0 bases, with 12 bases lying between them. Per germline, CDR1 SGHRS and CDR2 YFSETQ. The CDR3 DNA sequence: TGCGCCAGCAGCTTGGACGGTGGCGGGAACCAAGAGACCCAGTACTTC. It is translated as CASSLDGGGNQETQYF.

The V call is TRBV13, the J call TRBJ1-6; D is unresolved. CDR1 PRHDT and CDR2 FYEKMQ come from the germline V gene (reference sequence). V shed 4 bases and J shed 10 bases, with 11 bases lying between them. This CDR3 spans 13 amino acids. CDR3 nucleotides: TGTGCCAGCAGCTCCCCGGGCGGCTCACCCCTCCACTTT. This encodes CASSSPGGSPLHF. Complete variable domain (other parts from reference TRBV13 and TRBJ1-6): AAGVIQSPRHLIKEKRETATLKCYPIPRHDTVYWYQQGPGQDPQFLISFYEKMQSDKGSIPDRFSAQQFSDYHSELNMSSLELGDSALYFCASSSPGGSPLHFGNGTRLTVT.

The V and J genes are TRBV5-8 and TRBJ1-1; 9 bases fit TRBD1. The CDR3 totals 15 residues. V trimming: 4 bases; J trimming: 5 bases; junction bases outside the gene matches: 9. Germline values: CDR1 SGHTS, CDR2 YDEGEE. The CDR3, as DNA: TGTGCCAGCAGCCTCCGGGACAGGGACTTTACTGAAGCTTTCTTT. As protein: CASSLRDRDFTEAFF.

The rearrangement uses TRBV30 and TRBJ1-5, with D possibly being TRBD1 (5 bases). The germline V gene has CDR1 GTSNPN and CDR2 SVGIG (reference sequence). V lost 5 bases to trimming and J lost 1 base, with 9 bases between them. The CDR3 runs 13 residues. CDR3 sequence (DNA): TGTGCCTGGGGGGGTAGGAGCAATCAGCCCCAGCATTTT. Residues: CAWGGRSNQPQHF. The whole variable domain, remainder taken from reference TRBV30 and TRBJ1-5, is SQTIHQWPATLVQPVGSPLSLECTVEGTSNPNLYWYRQAAGRGLQLLFYSVGIGQISSEVPQNLSASRPQDRQFILSSKKLLLSDSGFYLCAWGGRSNQPQHFGDGTRLSIL.

This sequence joins TRBV4-3 and TRBJ1-2; D is unclear. V was trimmed by 0 bases and J by 6 bases, leaving 20 bases between them. This CDR3 region has 17 residues. Germline lookup yields CDR1 LGHNA and CDR2 YSLEER. The CDR3 loop is CASSQELTVFLPHGYTF. CDR3 bases: TGCGCCAGCAGCCAAGAACTTACGGTTTTCCTACCCCATGGCTACACCTTC.

V gene TRBV5-5 combines with J gene TRBJ2-7, with unresolved D. Trimming took off 0 bases at V and 4 bases at J, with 20 bases between the two ends. Germline V lookup: CDR1 SGHKS, CDR2 YYEKEE (reference sequence). The CDR3 has 17 amino acids. CDR3 loop: CASSLAPKWGRDYEQYF. In DNA form, the CDR3 reads TGTGCCAGCAGCTTGGCCCCGAAGTGGGGAAGGGATTACGAGCAGTACTTC. The full variable domain, completed using reference TRBV5-5 and TRBJ2-7, is DAGVTQSPTHLIKTRGQQVTLRCSPISGHKSVSWYQQVLGQGPQFIFQYYEKEERGRGNFPDRFSARQFPNYSSELNVNALLLGDSALYLCASSLAPKWGRDYEQYFGPGTRLTVT.

The chain has TRBV28 and TRBJ2-7; TRBD1 or TRBD2 may be the D gene (6 bases each). Germline values: CDR1 MDHEN, CDR2 SYDVKM. Trimming removed 4 bases from V and 1 base from J, with 17 bases in between. The CDR3 covers 16 residues. CDR3 protein: CASSSGGGASSYEQYF. In DNA, the CDR3 is TGTGCCAGCAGTTCCGGGGGCGGGGCTAGTTCCTACGAGCAGTACTTC.

The chain joins TRBV11-2 to TRBJ2-7; D is undetermined. The CDR3 has 16 amino acids. Trimming removed 4 bases from V and 3 bases from J, with 19 bases in between. Germline V CDR1 and CDR2: SGHAT, FQNNGV. The CDR3 nucleotides are TGTGCCAGCAGCTCGCGATATGCGGAGAAAGACTACGAGCAGTACTTC. Protein: CASSSRYAEKDYEQYF.

V and J are TRBV7-2 and TRBJ1-2; D unclear. This CDR3 has 14 residues. The germline V and J ends were trimmed by 5 bases and 5 bases, with 15 bases remaining between them. The germline gives CDR1 SGHTA, CDR2 FQGNSA. CDR3 protein: CASSQQWGRYGYTF. CDR3 DNA sequence: TGTGCCAGCAGCCAACAGTGGGGTCGGTATGGCTACACCTTC.

The chain has TRBV6-1 and TRBJ2-4; TRBD1 matches 8 bases. CDR3 size: 15 residues. V was pared by 6 bases and J by 4 bases, with 8 bases of the junction left unmatched. In germline, CDR1 is MNHNS, CDR2 SASEGT. In nucleotides, the CDR3 is TGTGCCAGCAGCCAGACAGGGGCCAATAAAAACATTCAGTACTTC. Protein sequence: CASSQTGANKNIQYF.

This chain links TRBV2 with TRBJ2-5; a possible D gene is TRBD1 (5 bases). The length of the CDR3 is 13 residues. Per germline, CDR1 SNHLY and CDR2 FYNNEI. The V end lost 6 bases, the J end lost 5 bases, and 13 bases lay between the germline ends. The CDR3 protein is CASRQGRDETQYF. The CDR3 DNA reads as TGTGCCAGCAGGCAGGGAAGGGATGAGACCCAGTACTTC.

The genes are TRBV5-8 and TRBJ2-7, with a weak D call TRBD1 (6 bases). V lost 5 bases to trimming and J lost 10 bases, with 16 bases between them. The CDR3 runs 12 residues. Per the germline V gene, CDR1 is SGHTS and CDR2 is YDEGEE. The CDR3 loop reads CASRFGSDSQYF. DNA for the CDR3: TGTGCCAGCAGATTTGGGTCGGACAGTCAGTACTTC.

The rearrangement links TRBV28 to TRBJ2-7; D not certain. Germline V gene lookup returns CDR1 MDHEN and CDR2 SYDVKM. CDR3 size: 15 residues. V was shortened by 1 base and J by 2 bases, with 12 bases between the two germline ends. CDR3 in amino acids: CASSLLQQPPYEQYF. The CDR3 coding sequence is TGTGCCAGCAGTTTATTGCAGCAGCCTCCCTACGAGCAGTACTTC.